The 27 T cell receptor beta chains presented below share a single source sample, sequenced in a study of metastatic and nonmetastatic thyroid tumors. TCRdb re-called the PCR reads through MiXCR. Among about 40,000 clones listed, less than 20% were seen once. Nobody among the patients had been given any treatment before thyroid surgery. Material for sequencing was tumor tissue. The source is a female donor with papillary thyroid cancer or a benign thyroid nodule (not recorded which). Some clones in this sample may be carry-over from other donors' samples.

This clone showed up many times. Additional DNA sequences in this sample encode the identical CDR3. The rearrangement links TRBV10-3 to TRBJ2-5; 8 positions agree with TRBD2. Losses at the gene ends were 2 bases for V and 6 bases for J; bases not matched to a gene: 2. The CDR3 length is 13 residues. CDR1 ENHRY and CDR2 SYGVKD come from the germline V gene. The CDR3 loop reads CAISESGSQTQYF. Written as DNA, the CDR3 is TGTGCCATCAGTGAGAGCGGGAGCCAGACCCAGTACTTC.

This clone was detected ten times or more. This chain links TRBV18 with TRBJ1-3, with TRBD1 as a possible D gene (6 bases). Germline CDR1 KGHSH, CDR2 LQKENI. CDR3 length equals 15 residues. V was cut by 0 bases and J by 2 bases, with 8 bases left in between. The CDR3 DNA sequence: TGTGCCAGCTCACCACCGAACAGGGCTGGAAACACCATATATTTT. This translates into CASSPPNRAGNTIYF. Full variable domain (rest looked up from reference TRBV18 and TRBJ1-3): NAGVMQNPRHLVRRRGQEARLRCSPMKGHSHVYWYRQLPEEGLKFMVYLQKENIIDESGMPKERFSAEFPKEGPSILRIQQVVRGDSAAYFCASSPPNRAGNTIYFGEGSWLTVV.

Ten or more counts support this clone. The chain carries TRBV7-8 and TRBJ2-6, with D hard to call. Trimming removed 4 bases at V and 4 bases at J, with 20 bases between. Per germline, CDR1 SGHVS and CDR2 FQNEAQ. The CDR3 has 18 residues. The CDR3 region is CASSSVGLDFSGANVLTF. The CDR3 DNA follows: TGTGCCAGCAGCTCCGTGGGTCTAGATTTCTCCGGGGCCAACGTCCTGACTTTC.

Many counts were recorded for this clone. The chain couples TRBV12-5 to TRBJ2-3; no definite D call. Trimming removed 7 bases from V and 0 bases from J, with 14 bases in between. Germline V gives CDR1 LGHNT, CDR2 FRNRAP. The CDR3 extends over 15 amino acids. The chain's CDR3 is CASALGIGSTDTQYF. In nucleotides, the CDR3 is TGTGCTAGTGCCCTTGGCATCGGGAGCACAGATACGCAGTATTTT. Complete variable domain (other parts from reference TRBV12-5 and TRBJ2-3): DARVTQTPRHKVTEMGQEVTMRCQPILGHNTVFWYRQTMMQGLELLAYFRNRAPLDDSGMPKDRFSAEMPDATLATLKIQPSEPRDSAVYFCASALGIGSTDTQYFGPGTRLTVL.

This clone came up many times. The rearrangement links TRBV27 to TRBJ2-1; D is unresolved. Trimming shortened V by 0 bases and J by 0 bases, and 9 bases separated the two germline ends. In germline, CDR1 is MNHEY, CDR2 SMNVEV (reference sequence). The CDR3 has 16 amino acids. The CDR3 bases are TGTGCCAGCAGTTTATCAGCGTCTAGCTCCTACAATGAGCAGTTCTTC. Translated, it gives CASSLSASSSYNEQFF.

This clone showed up many times. The chain joins TRBV10-1 to TRBJ2-7; TRBD1 is a possible D gene (6 bases). CDR1 and CDR2 (germline): WNHNN, SYGVQD (reference sequence). The length of the CDR3 is 15 residues. Trimming left V 4 bases short and J 0 bases short, with 13 bases between. For the CDR3, the DNA is TGCGCCAGCAGTGTCCCCAGGGGTTCCTCCTACGAGCAGTACTTC. Amino acids: CASSVPRGSSYEQYF.

Many counts were recorded for this clone. The V and J genes are TRBV4-3 and TRBJ1-2, with TRBD1 matching 9 bases. The V segment lost 4 bases and the J segment 4 bases; nucleotides outside the gene matches: 4. Germline assignment: CDR1 LGHNA and CDR2 YSLEER. The CDR3 is 14 residues long. The CDR3 nucleotides are TGCGCCAGCAGCCCCGACAGGGGGGGCTATGGCTACACCTTC. Protein: CASSPDRGGYGYTF.

This clone was seen many times. The V call is TRBV10-1, the J call TRBJ1-2; D perhaps matches TRBD1 (6 bases). The V gene's germline CDR1 is WNHNN and CDR2 SYGVQD (reference sequence). The CDR3 length is 13 residues. V gave up 6 bases and J gave up 3 bases, with 11 bases separating them. The CDR3 region is CASSSGTYYGYTF. The CDR3 region has the DNA TGCGCCAGCAGCTCCGGGACATACTATGGCTACACCTTC.

This clone was observed many times. At one end, the junction sequence differs from germline, possibly due to a read error. Other DNA sequences within the sample encode an identical CDR3. The V gene is TRBV5-1, the J gene TRBJ2-1; D is unresolved. The CDR3 totals 15 residues. The V gene's germline CDR1 is SGHRS and CDR2 YFSETQ. The CDR3 is CASSFDNPTYNEQFF. CDR3 coding DNA: TGCGCCAGCTCATTTGACAACCCTACCTACAACGAGCAGTTCTTC.

This clone was observed a few times. The junction differs from germline at one of its ends, possibly a read error. This chain uses TRBV6-1 with TRBJ2-7; D ambiguous. From germline, CDR1 is MNHNS and CDR2 SASEGT. This CDR3 contains 11 residues. DNA for the CDR3: TGTGCCAGCGGACCCGTCTACGAGCAGTACTTT. Residues: CASGPVYEQYF.

This clone appeared many times. The CDR3 DNA reads TGTGCCAGTAGTATGAGGGTCCTGGGGGTCGGGGAGCTGTTTTTT. As protein: CASSMRVLGVGELFF. The V and J genes are TRBV19 and TRBJ2-2; perhaps D is TRBD1 or TRBD2 (5 bases each). Germline V CDR1 and CDR2: LNHDA, SQIVND (reference sequence). The CDR3 consists of 15 residues. The V end was cut by 3 bases, the J end by 7 bases, with 15 bases between.

This clone has at least ten counts. This chain joins TRBV20-1 and TRBJ2-1; 7 bases match TRBD2. The length of the CDR3 is 14 residues. Germline V CDR1 and CDR2: DFQATT, SNEGSKA (reference sequence). The V gene end was trimmed by 3 bases and the J gene end by 8 bases; junction bases not matched to a gene: 10. As DNA, the CDR3 is TGCAGTGCTAGCGGCGGGAGCATGGTCGATGAGCAGTTCTTC. Translation gives CSASGGSMVDEQFF.

This clone has at least ten counts. This chain uses TRBV6-1 with TRBJ2-1; 11 positions match TRBD2. The CDR3 consists of 16 residues. The V and J ends lost 3 bases and 2 bases, in that order; junction bases with no gene match: 3. In germline, CDR1 is MNHNS, CDR2 SASEGT. CDR3 amino acids: CASSEHSGRAYNEQFF. In DNA form, the CDR3 reads TGTGCCAGCAGTGAGCATAGCGGGAGGGCCTACAATGAGCAGTTCTTC.

This clone has a count of ten or more. This chain links TRBV25-1 with TRBJ1-4; 8 bases line up with TRBD1. The length of the CDR3 is 15 residues. Losses at the gene ends were 4 bases for V and 10 bases for J; bases not matched to a gene: 11. From germline, CDR1 is MGHDK and CDR2 SYGVNS. The CDR3 spells CASSAGQGIFVKLFF. For the CDR3, the DNA is TGTGCCAGCAGTGCAGGACAGGGTATATTCGTAAAACTGTTTTTT. The full variable domain, completed using reference TRBV25-1 and TRBJ1-4, is EADIYQTPRYLVIGTGKKITLECSQTMGHDKMYWYQQDPGMELHLIHYSYGVNSTEKGDLSSESTVSRIRTEHFPLTLESARPSHTSQYLCASSAGQGIFVKLFFGSGTQLSVL.

As concerns this clone: In this CDR3 the conserved last residue, phenylalanine or tryptophan, is missing, so a read error is likely. The chain links TRBV11-2 to TRBJ2-7; D remains ambiguous. Germline V gives CDR1 SGHAT, CDR2 FQNNGV. CDR3 length: 16 amino acids. Trimming took off 1 base at V and 3 bases at J, with 16 bases between the two ends. The CDR3 nucleotides are TGTGCCAGCAGCTTAGGGGGTGGTAGCAGTCACTACGAGCAGTACCTC. It translates to CASSLGGGSSHYEQYL.

The sample holds many counts of this clone. This sample includes further DNA sequences coding for the same CDR3. The chain employs TRBV5-1 and TRBJ2-5; 8 positions match TRBD2. The germline V gene has CDR1 SGHRS and CDR2 YFSETQ. V lost 3 bases, J lost 5 bases, and 6 bases stayed unmatched. The CDR3 covers 14 residues. The CDR3 here is CASSSAGARETQYF. The DNA of the CDR3 is TGCGCCAGCAGCTCAGCGGGGGCTCGGGAGACCCAGTACTTC.

This clone came up many times. Since a much larger clone is just one base distant, this may be a read error. CDR3 nucleotides: TGTGCCAGTAGTCCAGGGCGACTAGCGTGCCGTGAGCAGTTCTTC. Protein: CASSPGRLACREQFF. The chain carries TRBV19 and TRBJ2-1, with 8 bases matching TRBD2. CDR1 is LNHDA and CDR2 is SQIVND in the germline V gene (reference sequence). After removal of 5 bases from V and 9 bases from J, the junction contained 12 bases not matched to a gene. The CDR3 has 15 amino acids.

This clone was observed a handful of times. Written as DNA, the CDR3 is TGTGCCAGCAGGCAGCAGACTAGCAGAGACACAGATACGCAGTATTTT. Protein sequence: CASRQQTSRDTDTQYF. V and J are TRBV27 and TRBJ2-3, with TRBD2 identical over 7 bases. The junction had 11 bases not matched to a gene; V was cut back by 6 bases and J by 2 bases. CDR1 is MNHEY and CDR2 is SMNVEV in the germline V gene (reference sequence). The CDR3 spans 16 residues.

This clone was counted ten times or more. V gene TRBV7-2 combines with J gene TRBJ1-3; D is unclear. The CDR3 spans 14 residues. The germline CDR1 and CDR2 sequences are SGHTA and FQGNSA. Trimming shortened V by 1 base and J by 0 bases, and 4 bases separated the two germline ends. CDR3 amino acids: CASSLDSSGNTIYF. CDR3 coding DNA: TGTGCCAGCAGCTTAGACAGCTCTGGAAACACCATATATTTT. Full variable domain (rest looked up from reference TRBV7-2 and TRBJ1-3): GAGVSQSPSNKVTEKGKDVELRCDPISGHTALYWYRQSLGQGLEFLIYFQGNSAPDKSGLPSDRFSAERTGGSVSTLTIQRTQQEDSAVYLCASSLDSSGNTIYFGEGSWLTVV.

In this sample, this clone turned up a few times. The chain employs TRBV28 and TRBJ2-7; TRBD1 is a possible D gene (5 bases). Germline V CDR1 and CDR2: MDHEN, SYDVKM. The V end was cut by 7 bases, the J end by 4 bases, with 17 bases between. The CDR3 loop spans 14 amino acids. CDR3 in amino acids: CASIRGDSTYEQYF. The CDR3 DNA reads TGTGCCAGCATCCGAGGTGACAGTACGTACGAGCAGTACTTC.

The V call is TRBV5-1, the J call TRBJ2-3; D perhaps matches TRBD2 (6 bases). The V end was cut by 2 bases, the J end by 4 bases, with 17 bases between. Germline CDR1 is SGHRS and CDR2 is YFSETQ. The CDR3 totals 16 residues. The CDR3 DNA sequence: TGCGCCAGCAGCTTTAAATTAGCGGCAAGCGCAGATACGCAGTATTTT. It translates to CASSFKLAASADTQYF.

This clone was observed at least ten times. V and J are TRBV28 and TRBJ2-7; 7 bases agree with TRBD2. Trimming took 4 bases from V and 0 from J; bases not matched to a gene: 3. In germline, CDR1 is MDHEN, CDR2 SYDVKM. The CDR3 is 14 residues long. The CDR3 DNA follows: TGTGCCAGCAGTTGGGAGGGCTTCTCCTACGAGCAGTACTTC. Translating gives CASSWEGFSYEQYF. The variable domain in full, with the rest retrieved from reference TRBV28 and TRBJ2-7, is DVKVTQSSRYLVKRTGEKVFLECVQDMDHENMFWYRQDPGLGLRLIYFSYDVKMKEKGDIPEGYSVSREKKERFSLILESASTNQTSMYLCASSWEGFSYEQYFGPGTRLTVT.

Turning to this clone: The junction departs from germline at one end; a sequencing error may be responsible. The rearrangement joins TRBV28 to TRBJ1-5, with 7 bases lining up with TRBD1. The germline gives CDR1 MDHEN, CDR2 SYDVKM. The CDR3 is 15 residues long. The CDR3, as DNA: TGTACCAGCAGTTTTCAGGGACAGCGCAATCAGCCCCAGCATTTT. It translates to CTSSFQGQRNQPQHF.

This clone has only a few counts. The chain joins TRBV20-1 to TRBJ2-5, with 15 nucleotides matching TRBD2. Germline loops: CDR1 DFQATT, CDR2 SNEGSKA (reference sequence). Trimming removed 1 base from V and 5 bases from J; junction bases left unmatched: 8. This CDR3 region has 17 residues. CDR3 residues: CSARGTSGRVFLETQYF. For the CDR3, the DNA is TGCAGTGCTAGAGGGACTAGCGGGAGGGTATTCCTGGAGACCCAGTACTTC.

Ten or more counts support this clone. The V and J genes are TRBV29-1 and TRBJ1-2; the D is unclear. Deletions cut 0 bases from V and 4 bases from J, with 6 bases between. The CDR3 extends over 12 amino acids. The V gene's germline CDR1 is SQVTM and CDR2 ANQGSEA. DNA for the CDR3: TGCAGCGTTGAAGATTACGGCTATGGCTACACCTTC. Amino acids: CSVEDYGYGYTF.

This clone was counted ten times or more. Other DNA sequences in this specimen translate into the identical CDR3. The chain links TRBV30 to TRBJ2-3; TRBD2 aligns across 8 bases. CDR1 is GTSNPN and CDR2 is SVGIG in the germline V gene (reference sequence). This CDR3 has 14 amino acids. V gave up 1 base and J gave up 4 bases; unmatched junction bases: 4. The CDR3 loop is CAWSEGLGADTQYF. As DNA, the CDR3 is TGTGCCTGGAGTGAGGGACTAGGGGCAGATACGCAGTATTTT.

This clone is labeled as medium-sized. The rearrangement uses TRBV6-2 or TRBV6-3 and TRBJ1-1, with a tentative D call TRBD1 (5 bases). From germline, CDR1 is MNHEY and CDR2 SVGEGT. The CDR3 loop spans 13 amino acids. Trimming took off 6 bases at V and 10 bases at J, with 18 bases between the two ends. This CDR3 is CASSHGAAGGAFF. CDR3 nucleotide sequence: TGTGCCAGCAGCCACGGGGCAGCCGGAGGAGCTTTCTTT.